This TCR beta chain appears in the sequencing data of a study of Graves' ophthalmopathy and Graves' hyperthyroidism. Study results and caveats: The model's prediction of ophthalmopathy progression had just over 70% sensitivity and 72% to 85% specificity. Blood shared most expanded thyroid clonotypes above 0.001 frequency.

This clonotype has a count of ten or more. Antigen: not known. Among the exclusions were patients with other autoimmune diseases, uncontrolled infections, pregnancy or lactation. The diagnostic workup employed clinical symptoms, serum thyroxine, TRAb, thyroid ultrasound and orbital computed tomography. The study amplified TCR beta CDR3 regions using RNA transcripts. HTBI primers served in a first-round RT-PCR, which a second-round multiplex PCR followed. Via MiXCR, TCRdb re-called the multiplex PCR reads, giving one row per CDR3 protein. The sample lists hundreds of thousands of distinct CDR3 sequences, about 21% seen once, with roughly 3% in the top ten. The sequence was obtained from a woman aged 18-29 years with stable Graves' hyperthyroidism. The sequenced sample consisted of peripheral blood.

CDR3 protein: CASSAGWTGSEQYF. The CDR3 bases are TGTGCCAGCAGTGCTGGGTGGACAGGGAGCGAGCAGTACTTC. The chain employs TRBV2 and TRBJ2-7; 8 nucleotides agree with TRBD1. Germline values: CDR1 SNHLY, CDR2 FYNNEI. The CDR3 runs to 14 residues. Trimming at V came to 4 bases and at J to 6 bases, leaving 8 bases not matched to a gene.